One and the same sample provided the 13 T cell receptor beta chains below, sequenced in a study of T cell responses to AZD1222 COVID-19 vaccine. Sequencing used immunoSEQ multiplex PCR; TCRdb keeps in-frame clones, though not all of them. The sample shows about 110,000 clones, nearly 90% of them seen only once. Sequences were derived from peripheral blood, sampled 28 days after the second AZD1222 dose. The receptors come from an adult who received the AZD1222 COVID-19 vaccine.

This sequence joins TRBV15 and TRBJ2-1; TRBD2 matches 12 bases. Trimming at V came to 0 bases and at J to 6 bases, leaving 3 bases not matched to a gene. Germline CDR1 and CDR2: LNHNV and YYDKDF (reference sequence). CDR3 length equals 16 residues. This CDR3 reads CATSRERLAGANEQFF. In DNA, the CDR3 is TGTGCCACCAGCAGAGAAAGACTAGCGGGAGCCAATGAGCAGTTCTTC.

The J gene is TRBJ1-1, the V gene TRBV5-1; a weak D match, TRBD1 (5 bases). CDR1 is SGHRS and CDR2 is YFSETQ in the germline V gene. This CDR3 region has 12 residues. Trimming took 5 bases from V and 9 from J, leaving 14 bases between them. CDR3: CASSYTGTQAFF. The CDR3 DNA follows: TGCGCCAGCAGTTATACCGGGACTCAAGCTTTCTTT.

This chain's CDR3 is CATTAQGLYYGYTF. CDR3 nucleotide sequence: TGTGCCACCACAGCACAGGGGTTATACTATGGCTACACCTTC. The chain couples TRBV10-3 to TRBJ1-2; 7 bases are a match to TRBD1. The germline V gene has CDR1 ENHRY and CDR2 SYGVKD. V lost 10 bases and J lost 3; bases outside the gene matches: 11. This CDR3 region has 14 residues.

This clone came up once. The V gene is TRBV25-1, the J gene TRBJ1-5; TRBD1 is a possible D gene (5 bases). The CDR3 spans 14 residues. Trimming left V 3 bases short and J 6 bases short, with 12 bases between. Germline V CDR1 and CDR2: MGHDK, SYGVNS. CDR3 in DNA: TGTGCCAGCAGTGACGGAGGGGCTCGTCAGCCCCAGCATTTT. This gives the protein CASSDGGARQPQHF.

The rearrangement joins TRBV28 to TRBJ1-5; D is unclear. Germline V gives CDR1 MDHEN, CDR2 SYDVKM. V lost 4 bases and J lost 0, with 7 bases in between. This CDR3 is built from 14 residues. As DNA, the CDR3 is TGTGCCAGCAGTTACGGAGATAGCAATCAGCCCCAGCATTTT. It encodes CASSYGDSNQPQHF. The variable domain in full, completed from reference TRBV28 and TRBJ1-5, reads DVKVTQSSRYLVKRTGEKVFLECVQDMDHENMFWYRQDPGLGLRLIYFSYDVKMKEKGDIPEGYSVSREKKERFSLILESASTNQTSMYLCASSYGDSNQPQHFGDGTRLSIL.

The chain employs TRBV24-1 and TRBJ2-1; unclear D gene. V was trimmed by 0 bases and J by 4 bases, leaving 6 bases between them. This CDR3 comprises 14 residues. Germline lookup yields CDR1 KGHDR and CDR2 SFDVKD. The CDR3 here is CATSDLKGYNEQFF. DNA of the CDR3: TGTGCCACCAGTGATTTGAAGGGTTACAATGAGCAGTTCTTC.

This rearrangement joins TRBV9 to TRBJ2-3, with 12 bases fitting TRBD2. CDR1 and CDR2 from the germline V gene are SGDLS and YYNGEE. Trimming took 0 bases from V and 4 from J; bases not matched to a gene: 3. The length of the CDR3 is 16 residues. The CDR3 DNA is TGTGCCAGCAGCGTAGTGAGACTAGCGGGAGCAGATACGCAGTATTTT. Its protein is CASSVVRLAGADTQYF.

This chain joins TRBV3-1 (or the pseudogene TRBV3-2) and TRBJ1-4; maybe TRBD1 (5 bases). In germline, CDR1 is LGHDT, CDR2 YNNKEL (reference sequence). The germline V and J ends were trimmed by 1 base and 4 bases, with 10 bases remaining between them. This CDR3 contains 15 residues. Here the CDR3 DNA reads TGTGCCAGCAGCCAAGGCAGGGCGGGTAATGAAAAACTGTTTTTT. This translates into CASSQGRAGNEKLFF.

The rearrangement links TRBV7-9 to TRBJ2-5; 11 bases line up with TRBD2. Trimming took 4 bases from V and 4 from J; bases not matched to a gene: 5. Per germline, CDR1 SEHNR and CDR2 FQNEAQ (reference sequence). This CDR3 spans 15 amino acids. CDR3 DNA sequence: TGTGCCAGCAGCTCGACCGGGACTAGCGGAGAGACCCAGTACTTC. Its translation is CASSSTGTSGETQYF.

The gene calls are TRBV7-9 and TRBJ2-5; D tentatively reads TRBD1 or TRBD2 (5 bases each). The germline CDR1 and CDR2 sequences are SEHNR and FQNEAQ (reference sequence). This CDR3 has 14 amino acids. Trimming took 2 bases from V and 9 from J, leaving 16 bases between them. CDR3 coding DNA: TGTGCCAGCAGCTTAAACCCGGGGCATTGGGCCCAGTACTTC. Translation gives CASSLNPGHWAQYF.

In nucleotides, the CDR3 is TGCGCCAGCAGCCCCCGGACAGGAAGAGGCTATGGCTACACCTTC. Amino acid sequence: CASSPRTGRGYGYTF. This sequence joins TRBV5-1 and TRBJ1-2; TRBD1 aligns across 7 bases. V shed 4 bases and J 4 bases; nucleotides not matched to a gene: 10. This CDR3 has 15 residues. From germline, CDR1 is SGHRS and CDR2 YFSETQ.

V is TRBV30 and J is TRBJ1-6, with D possibly being TRBD1 (5 bases). V was clipped by 4 bases and J by 5 bases, with 9 bases between them. Germline V gene sequence: CDR1 GTSNPN, CDR2 SVGIG (reference sequence). The length of the CDR3 is 13 residues. CDR3 protein: CAWNGAHNSPLHF. The CDR3 region has the DNA TGTGCCTGGAACGGGGCACATAATTCACCCCTCCACTTT.

J is TRBJ1-1 and V is TRBV6-5, with D unresolved. From germline, CDR1 is MNHEY and CDR2 SVGAGI. Trimming shortened V by 6 bases and J by 6 bases, and 17 bases separated the two germline ends. The CDR3 is made up of 14 amino acids. The CDR3 DNA sequence: TGTGCCAGCAGGAGGAGCGGGGTAGGCCCTGAAGCTTTCTTT. This translates into CASRRSGVGPEAFF.